Presented here are 22 T cell receptor beta chains from one specimen sequenced in a study of blood T cell repertoires in COVID-19. This table comes from immunoSEQ multiplex PCR, and its TCRdb copy is limited to in-frame clones, with some not included. This sample has roughly 80,000 clones, with around 80% found just once. Sequenced sample: peripheral blood. These receptors came from a woman aged 60-70 years with acute or convalescent COVID-19.

This chain links TRBV27 with TRBJ1-2; D possibly corresponds to TRBD1 (5 bases). Germline assignment: CDR1 MNHEY and CDR2 SMNVEV (reference sequence). The CDR3 is 17 residues long. Deletions cut 5 bases from V and 2 bases from J, with 21 bases between. The CDR3 sequence is CASSLLFAGRENYGYTF. CDR3 DNA: TGTGCCAGCAGTCTTCTTTTCGCGGGGCGGGAGAACTATGGCTACACCTTC.

This clone was recorded once. The chain carries TRBV5-1 and TRBJ1-4, with 9 bases identical to TRBD1. V shed 3 bases and J 7 bases; nucleotides not matched to a gene: 4. Looked up from germline, CDR1 is SGHRS and CDR2 is YFSETQ. There are 14 residues in the CDR3. CDR3 sequence reads: CASSSGQGFEKLFF. In DNA, the CDR3 is TGCGCCAGCAGCTCGGGACAGGGTTTTGAAAAACTGTTTTTT.

This clone occurred a few times. The chain has TRBV19 and TRBJ2-2, with D possibly matching TRBD1 (6 bases). Germline V gene lookup returns CDR1 LNHDA and CDR2 SQIVND (reference sequence). The CDR3 totals 18 residues. The V and J ends lost 1 base and 0 bases respectively, with 15 bases between them. The DNA of the CDR3 is TGTGCCAGTAGTATAGGGATCTTACAGGGAGCGAACACCGGGGAGCTGTTTTTT. Encoded protein: CASSIGILQGANTGELFF.

The chain couples TRBV5-1 to TRBJ2-6; D might be TRBD2 (6 bases). V lost 3 bases and J lost 2, with 12 bases in between. Germline V lookup: CDR1 SGHRS, CDR2 YFSETQ. The CDR3 contains 16 residues. The CDR3 is CASSSWDFTGANVLTF. DNA for the CDR3: TGCGCCAGCAGCTCCTGGGACTTTACTGGGGCCAACGTCCTGACTTTC.

A few counts support this clone. J is TRBJ1-5 and V is TRBV6-2 or TRBV6-3, with 7 bases fitting TRBD1. Trimming at V came to 2 bases and at J to 0 bases, leaving 10 bases not matched to a gene. The CDR3 covers 18 residues. Germline CDR1 reads MNHEY; CDR2 reads SVGEGT. The DNA for the CDR3 is TGTGCCAGCAGTTACCTCCCGGGACAGCTCAATAGCAATCAGCCCCAGCATTTT. Translated, it gives CASSYLPGQLNSNQPQHF.

Details on this clone: An end of the junction does not agree with germline; a read error may underlie this. V is TRBV24-1 and J is TRBJ1-5, with D unresolved. Germline CDR1 is KGHDR and CDR2 is SFDVKD. The CDR3 covers 14 residues. CDR3 region: CATSDSPSYQPQHF. DNA for the CDR3: TGTGCCACCAGTGACTCCCCTAGCTATCAGCCCCAGCATTTT.

The V gene is TRBV14, the J gene TRBJ1-5; D remains ambiguous. Trimming shortened V by 2 bases and J by 4 bases, and 3 bases separated the two germline ends. Germline V CDR1 and CDR2: SGHDN, FVKESK. This CDR3 comprises 12 residues. CDR3 in DNA: TGTGCCAGCAGCCAAATAAATCAGCCCCAGCATTTT. Protein product: CASSQINQPQHF.

This sequence joins TRBV5-4 and TRBJ2-5, with 7 positions matching TRBD2. The V segment lost 4 bases and the J segment 4 bases; nucleotides outside the gene matches: 7. The CDR3 covers 14 residues. Germline V CDR1 and CDR2: SGHNT, YYREEE (reference sequence). CDR3 bases: TGTGCCAGCAGCGGGACGGGGGGTGGAGAGACCCAGTACTTC. Translated, it gives CASSGTGGGETQYF.

The chain combines TRBV19 with TRBJ2-1; 7 bases are a match to TRBD2. The J segment lost 6 bases and the V segment lost 6 bases, leaving 11 bases of the junction unmatched. There are 15 residues in the CDR3. The germline CDR1 and CDR2 sequences are LNHDA and SQIVND (reference sequence). The CDR3 loop is CASSTGLTNSNEQFF. The CDR3 DNA follows: TGTGCCAGTAGCACGGGACTAACGAACTCCAATGAGCAGTTCTTC.

The chain combines TRBV30 with TRBJ1-2; TRBD1 matches 8 bases. Germline V lookup: CDR1 GTSNPN, CDR2 SVGIG (reference sequence). This CDR3 is 13 amino acids long. V dropped 5 bases and J dropped 1; count of bases not matched to a gene: 3. CDR3 sequence reads: CAWSGGFNYGYTF. The CDR3 DNA follows: TGTGCCTGGTCAGGGGGCTTTAACTATGGCTACACCTTC.

This chain joins TRBV11-3 and TRBJ2-3; D unclear. CDR1 is SGHNT and CDR2 is YENEEA in the germline V gene. V lost 5 bases and J 6 bases, leaving 12 bases between the germline ends. The CDR3 runs 13 residues. CDR3 DNA: TGTGCCAGCAGCCCGAGGATTGGGGATACGCAGTATTTT. It yields the protein CASSPRIGDTQYF.

V is TRBV25-1 and J is TRBJ2-1; TRBD1 matches at 7 bases. V lost 7 bases to trimming and J lost 2 bases; unmatched junction nucleotides: 11. Germline V CDR1 and CDR2: MGHDK, SYGVNS. This CDR3 spans 16 amino acids. The CDR3 DNA reads as TGTGCCAGCACCCCGGGCGAGGGGGCCACCTACAATGAGCAGTTCTTC. Encoded protein: CASTPGEGATYNEQFF.

The chain carries TRBV4-1 and TRBJ1-1; D unresolved. V was clipped by 1 base and J by 2 bases, with 14 bases between them. The length of the CDR3 is 16 residues. Germline V gives CDR1 MGHRA, CDR2 YSYEKL. CDR3 in DNA: TGCGCCAGCAGCCAAGCTATAATTTCTATAAACACTGAAGCTTTCTTT. As protein: CASSQAIISINTEAFF.

The V call is TRBV7-9, the J call TRBJ2-3, with TRBD1 identical over 10 bases. Trimming took 3 bases from V and 5 from J; bases not matched to a gene: 5. Per germline, CDR1 SEHNR and CDR2 FQNEAQ (reference sequence). The CDR3 is 15 amino acids. For the CDR3, the DNA is TGTGCCAGCAGCTTTGGACAGGGGGATAGAGATACGCAGTATTTT. It yields the protein CASSFGQGDRDTQYF.

V is TRBV19 and J is TRBJ1-1; perhaps TRBD1 as D (6 bases). CDR1 is LNHDA and CDR2 is SQIVND in the germline V gene (reference sequence). Trimming stripped 6 bases from V and 5 bases from J, with 10 bases between. The CDR3 consists of 12 residues. The CDR3 DNA reads TGTGCCAGTAGCCTAAGGGGGACTGAAGCTTTCTTT. Translating gives CASSLRGTEAFF. The variable domain in full, completed from reference TRBV19 and TRBJ1-1, reads DGGITQSPKYLFRKEGQNVTLSCEQNLNHDAMYWYRQDPGQGLRLIYYSQIVNDFQKGDIAEGYSVSREKKESFPLTVTSAQKNPTAFYLCASSLRGTEAFFGQGTRLTVV.

This clone was counted a few times. The rearrangement joins TRBV18 to TRBJ1-6; D may be TRBD1 (5 bases). Between the trimmed V and J ends, which lost 0 bases and 7 bases, there was a span of 13 bases. The germline V gene has CDR1 KGHSH and CDR2 LQKENI. This CDR3 has 16 amino acids. The CDR3 is CASSPPLQGGNSPLHF. The DNA for the CDR3 is TGTGCCAGCTCACCACCCTTGCAGGGAGGGAATTCACCCCTCCACTTT.

This chain uses TRBV7-2 with TRBJ2-5; 8 bases agree with TRBD1. The CDR3 sequence is 17 residues long. V dropped 4 bases and J dropped 4; count of bases not matched to a gene: 14. Germline CDR1 SGHTA, CDR2 FQGNSA. This CDR3 reads CASSWTGFVAARETQYF. The DNA for the CDR3 is TGTGCCAGCAGCTGGACAGGGTTTGTGGCCGCTAGAGAGACCCAGTACTTC.

The chain links TRBV12-3 or TRBV12-4 to TRBJ1-6; D perhaps matches TRBD1 (6 bases). V gave up 1 base and J gave up 10 bases, with 8 bases separating them. The CDR3 is 13 amino acids. The CDR3 coding sequence is TGTGCCAGCAGTTTAGAGGGGGTATCACCCCTCCACTTT. As protein: CASSLEGVSPLHF.

The chain has TRBV7-3 and TRBJ2-1, with 10 bases matching TRBD2. The germline CDR1 and CDR2 sequences are SGHTA and FQGTGA. V was pared by 5 bases and J by 4 bases, with 8 bases of the junction left unmatched. The CDR3 sequence is 16 residues long. The CDR3 region has the DNA TGTGCCAGCAGCCAGCTAGCGGGGGCCGTATACAATGAGCAGTTCTTC. It specifies CASSQLAGAVYNEQFF.

The CDR3 sequence: CASSVSMNTEAFF. DNA of the CDR3: TGTGCCAGCTCGGTAAGCATGAACACTGAAGCTTTCTTT. The gene calls are TRBV18 and TRBJ1-1; no clear D gene. The CDR3 consists of 13 residues. CDR1 KGHSH and CDR2 LQKENI come from the germline V gene. V dropped 6 bases and J dropped 0 bases, with 8 bases sitting between them.

The CDR3 reads CASSRTWDREGTDTQYF. Written as DNA, the CDR3 is TGCGCCAGCAGCCGGACATGGGACAGGGAAGGCACAGATACGCAGTATTTT. V is TRBV4-3 and J is TRBJ2-3; 9 bases map to TRBD1. This CDR3 contains 17 residues. Germline V gene sequence: CDR1 LGHNA, CDR2 YSLEER. The junction had 9 bases not matched to a gene; V was cut back by 4 bases and J by 1 base.

By proportion, this clone is medium-sized (0.01 to 0.1%). V usage is TRBV6-1 and J usage is TRBJ1-5; TRBD1 aligns across 7 bases. The germline CDR1 and CDR2 sequences are MNHNS and SASEGT. The trim removed 3 bases at V and 1 base at J, leaving 6 bases unmatched. The CDR3 totals 16 residues. Written as DNA, the CDR3 is TGTGCCAGCAGTGAGAGACAGGGCTTCAGCAATCAGCCCCAGCATTTT. It codes for CASSERQGFSNQPQHF.